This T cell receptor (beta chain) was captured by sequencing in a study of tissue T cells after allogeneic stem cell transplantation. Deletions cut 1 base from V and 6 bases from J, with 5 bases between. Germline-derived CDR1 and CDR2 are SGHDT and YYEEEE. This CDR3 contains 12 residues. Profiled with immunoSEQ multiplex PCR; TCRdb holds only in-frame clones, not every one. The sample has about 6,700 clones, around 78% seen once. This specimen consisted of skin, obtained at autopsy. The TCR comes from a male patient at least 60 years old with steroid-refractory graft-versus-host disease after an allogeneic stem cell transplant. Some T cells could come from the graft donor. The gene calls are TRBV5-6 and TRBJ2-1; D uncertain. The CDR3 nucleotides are TGTGCCAGCAGCTTGTTTGTCAATGAGCAGTTCTTC. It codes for CASSLFVNEQFF.